This passage covers 23 T cell receptor beta chains from one sample sequenced in a study of T cell repertoires in cytomegalovirus infection (dated by TCRdb to the late 2010s). Sequencer: Illumina HiSeq 1500. Using fastp trimming at Q25 and MiXCR clonotype assembly, TCRdb reanalyzed the public sequencing data and kept in-frame beta chains. Each record represents a unique CDR3 protein, reported with the most common genes and DNA among its rows. Recorded for this sample are approximately 500,000 distinct CDR3 sequences; approximately 15% of them occurred a single time. The ten largest clonotypes hold 20% to 30% of the sample. The sequenced material came from CD8+ T cells from PBMCs. The receptors here all came from a human donor in good health (CMV status not recorded). Some clones in this sample may be carry-over from other donors' samples.

This clonotype was counted ten times or more. This chain connects TRBV27 to TRBJ2-4; maybe TRBD2 (5 bases). CDR1 MNHEY and CDR2 SMNVEV come from the germline V gene (reference sequence). This CDR3 is 14 amino acids long. Trimming cost V 2 bases and J 9 bases, with 14 bases left between them. This chain's CDR3 is CASSLTGSAVIQYF. The CDR3 DNA reads as TGTGCCAGCAGTTTAACTGGTAGCGCGGTCATTCAGTACTTC.

The sample holds many counts of this clonotype. The rearrangement uses TRBV6-6 and TRBJ2-7; unclear D gene. Germline CDR1 is MNHNY and CDR2 is SVGAGI (reference sequence). The V gene lost 5 bases and the J gene lost 6 bases, with 11 bases spanning the gap. The CDR3 length is 12 residues. CDR3 nucleotide sequence: TGTGCCAGCAGTCACAGTCATCCCGAGCAGTACTTC. Translated: CASSHSHPEQYF.

The genes are TRBV9 and TRBJ2-7, with 12 nucleotides matching TRBD1. V gave up 4 bases and J gave up 2 bases; unmatched junction bases: 7. The CDR3 is 16 amino acids. Germline V lookup: CDR1 SGDLS, CDR2 YYNGEE. The CDR3 reads CASSTEGTGGTYEQYF. Written as DNA, the CDR3 is TGTGCCAGCAGCACCGAGGGGACAGGGGGCACCTACGAGCAGTACTTC. The entire variable domain, with the rest obtained from reference TRBV9 and TRBJ2-7, is as follows: DSGVTQTPKHLITATGQRVTLRCSPRSGDLSVYWYQQSLDQGLQFLIQYYNGEERAKGNILERFSAQQFPDLHSELNLSSLELGDSALYFCASSTEGTGGTYEQYFGPGTRLTVT.

This clonotype was detected many times. The chain couples TRBV7-9 to TRBJ2-7; 9 bases line up with TRBD1. The germline CDR1 and CDR2 sequences are SEHNR and FQNEAQ (reference sequence). V shed 5 bases, J shed 7 bases, and the junction held 12 bases outside the gene matches. There are 15 residues in the CDR3. The CDR3 here is CASSPRTGVSWEQYF. The CDR3 region has the DNA TGTGCCAGCAGCCCCCGGACAGGGGTTTCTTGGGAGCAGTACTTC.

This clonotype was observed at least ten times. This CDR3 reads CASSLTSGEKLFF. CDR3 nucleotide sequence: TGTGCCAGCAGCTTAACGTCAGGCGAAAAACTGTTTTTT. The chain is built from TRBV7-3 and TRBJ1-4, with D unresolved. This CDR3 region has 13 residues. The V gene's germline CDR1 is SGHTA and CDR2 FQGTGA. Trimming stripped 0 bases from V and 8 bases from J, with 7 bases between.

This clonotype was picked up many times. V and J are TRBV6-6 and TRBJ1-5, with TRBD1 matching over 10 bases. The J segment lost 0 bases and the V segment lost 5 bases, leaving 7 bases of the junction unmatched. CDR3 length equals 17 residues. Germline V lookup: CDR1 MNHNY, CDR2 SVGAGI (reference sequence). The CDR3 sequence: CASSPGQGYVSNQPQHF. The CDR3 DNA follows: TGTGCCAGCAGTCCGGGACAGGGGTATGTTAGCAATCAGCCCCAGCATTTT.

This clonotype was counted between two and nine times. The V call is TRBV12-3 or TRBV12-4, the J call TRBJ1-1; no clear D gene. The CDR3 covers 12 residues. The V end lost 5 bases, the J end lost 4 bases, and 8 bases lay between the germline ends. The CDR3 nucleotides read TGTGCCAGCAGTGACGGTGCCACTGAAGCTTTCTTT. Residues: CASSDGATEAFF.

This clonotype has a count of ten or more. The chain links TRBV19 to TRBJ1-4; 12 bases map to TRBD1. Germline assignment: CDR1 LNHDA and CDR2 SQIVND (reference sequence). The CDR3 has 16 amino acids. With 9 bases clipped from V and 5 bases from J, the junction kept 10 bases outside the gene matches. CDR3 in DNA: TGTGCCAGCGCACCGGGACAGGGGGCGTACAATGAAAAACTGTTTTTT. Translating it yields CASAPGQGAYNEKLFF.

The genes are TRBV29-1 and TRBJ2-7, with 14 bases fitting TRBD2. The germline V gene has CDR1 SQVTM and CDR2 ANQGSEA. V gave up 6 bases and J gave up 6 bases; unmatched junction bases: 10. This CDR3 has 15 amino acids. CDR3 amino acids: CSVTGTSGSIGEQYF. In nucleotides, the CDR3 is TGCAGCGTAACCGGGACTAGCGGGAGTATAGGCGAGCAGTACTTC.

The V gene is TRBV27, the J gene TRBJ2-5; D possibly corresponds to TRBD2 (6 bases). The CDR3 is 16 amino acids. V shed 2 bases and J shed 0 bases, with 13 bases lying between them. The germline V gene has CDR1 MNHEY and CDR2 SMNVEV (reference sequence). CDR3 in amino acids: CASSLNAGPYQETQYF. The CDR3 nucleotides are TGTGCCAGCAGTTTAAACGCGGGACCGTACCAAGAGACCCAGTACTTC.

This clonotype was seen ten or more times. The chain employs TRBV2 and TRBJ2-1, with 7 bases identical to TRBD1. Germline loops: CDR1 SNHLY, CDR2 FYNNEI. The CDR3 consists of 14 residues. The ends lost 4 bases at V and 5 bases at J; junction bases unmatched: 5. CDR3 coding DNA: TGTGCCAGCAGTGGCACAGGGGCTAACAATGAGCAGTTCTTC. As protein: CASSGTGANNEQFF.

The rearrangement uses TRBV13 and TRBJ2-4, with no clear D. Deletions cut 4 bases from V and 0 bases from J, with 7 bases between. Germline V lookup: CDR1 PRHDT, CDR2 FYEKMQ (reference sequence). This CDR3 has 14 amino acids. The CDR3 loop is CASSSEIAKNIQYF. The CDR3 bases are TGTGCCAGCAGCTCTGAAATAGCCAAAAACATTCAGTACTTC.

This clonotype was counted many times. This chain joins TRBV10-2 and TRBJ2-5; D unresolved. CDR1 and CDR2 from the germline V gene are WSHSY and SAAADI. V was shortened by 4 bases and J by 5 bases, with 8 bases between the two germline ends. The CDR3 is made up of 12 amino acids. CDR3 protein: CASSGKQETQYF. CDR3 nucleotide sequence: TGCGCCAGCAGTGGGAAACAGGAGACCCAGTACTTC.

This clonotype appeared many times. V gene TRBV7-7 combines with J gene TRBJ2-7, with D perhaps being TRBD1 or TRBD2 (6 bases each). The CDR3 runs 15 residues. Per the germline V gene, CDR1 is SSHAT and CDR2 is FNYEAQ (reference sequence). Trimming removed 5 bases from V and 5 bases from J, with 19 bases in between. CDR3 loop: CASSPGRGPSNEQYF. CDR3 nucleotide sequence: TGTGCCAGCAGCCCCGGCCGGGGGCCCAGCAACGAGCAGTACTTC.

The chain uses TRBV5-1 and TRBJ1-1; the D is unclear. V was clipped by 6 bases and J by 1 base, with 10 bases between them. This CDR3 has 13 residues. CDR1 is SGHRS and CDR2 is YFSETQ in the germline V gene. CDR3 in amino acids: CASIGGTNTEAFF. The CDR3, as DNA: TGCGCCAGCATCGGAGGTACGAACACTGAAGCTTTCTTT.

The rearrangement uses TRBV4-2 and TRBJ1-1, with D possibly matching TRBD1 (6 bases). CDR3 length: 15 residues. CDR1 and CDR2 (germline): LGHNA, YNFKEQ. V lost 5 bases and J 0 bases, leaving 13 bases between the germline ends. CDR3: CASSSSTGMNTEAFF. CDR3 sequence (DNA): TGTGCCAGCAGCTCTTCCACAGGGATGAACACTGAAGCTTTCTTT.

This clonotype was seen at least ten times. The rearrangement joins TRBV11-2 to TRBJ2-1; 13 bases are a match to TRBD2. Germline V CDR1 and CDR2: SGHAT, FQNNGV. Losses at the gene ends were 1 base for V and 2 bases for J; bases not matched to a gene: 8. There are 19 residues in the CDR3. The CDR3 loop is CASSLAPGLAGVPYNEQFF. The CDR3 DNA sequence: TGTGCCAGCAGCTTAGCTCCCGGACTAGCGGGAGTTCCCTACAATGAGCAGTTCTTC.

This clonotype was seen at least ten times. This chain uses TRBV7-9 with TRBJ2-7, with 10 bases matching TRBD1. Germline CDR1 reads SEHNR; CDR2 reads FQNEAQ (reference sequence). Losses at the gene ends were 5 bases for V and 3 bases for J; bases not matched to a gene: 4. This CDR3 is built from 14 residues. The CDR3 DNA reads TGTGCCAGCAGCGAGACAGGGGGCGGCTACGAGCAGTACTTC. It is translated as CASSETGGGYEQYF.

For this clonotype: A much bigger clone sits one base away, suggesting this may be a read error. A read error is likely, as this CDR3 ends without the conserved phenylalanine or tryptophan. V usage is TRBV7-4 and J usage is TRBJ2-7, with D possibly called TRBD1 or TRBD2 (5 bases each). With 4 bases removed from V and 3 bases from J, the gap between germline ends came to 19 bases. Germline lookup yields CDR1 SGHVT and CDR2 SQSDAQ. The CDR3 has 16 amino acids. The CDR3 DNA reads TGTGCCAGCAGCTCGTCCGGGACGTTAAGCCGCTACGAGCAGTACTTA. Its protein is CASSSSGTLSRYEQYL.

Relative to its sample, this clonotype is medium-sized. The chain couples TRBV7-2 to TRBJ1-2; 8 positions match TRBD1. The CDR3 runs 13 residues. The ends lost 5 bases at V and 9 bases at J; junction bases unmatched: 8. The germline V gene encodes CDR1 SGHTA and CDR2 FQGNSA. CDR3 protein: CASSPDRVNRYTF. The CDR3 region has the DNA TGTGCCAGCAGCCCGGACAGGGTGAATCGCTACACCTTC.

V is TRBV29-1 and J is TRBJ2-6, with D maybe TRBD2 (6 bases). V was trimmed by 3 bases and J by 2 bases, leaving 8 bases between them. Germline V gives CDR1 SQVTM, CDR2 ANQGSEA. There are 14 residues in the CDR3. CDR3 loop: CSVDGGAGANVLTF. The CDR3 DNA sequence: TGCAGCGTTGATGGAGGGGCTGGGGCCAACGTCCTGACTTTC.

The CDR3 reads CSARDVTGAVSYEQYF. The CDR3 coding sequence is TGCAGTGCTAGAGATGTCACGGGAGCTGTCTCCTACGAGCAGTACTTC. The V call is TRBV20-1, the J call TRBJ2-7; a weak D match, TRBD2 (6 bases). With 0 bases removed from V and 0 bases from J, the gap between germline ends came to 15 bases. This CDR3 has 16 residues. Germline V gene data show CDR1 as DFQATT and CDR2 as SNEGSKA (reference sequence).

This clonotype showed up many times. The rearrangement uses TRBV7-9 and TRBJ2-1; 12 nucleotides match TRBD2. The V gene's germline CDR1 is SEHNR and CDR2 FQNEAQ (reference sequence). This CDR3 is built from 16 residues. V shed 5 bases, J shed 5 bases, and the junction held 7 bases outside the gene matches. CDR3 sequence reads: CASSPRLAGVNNEQFF. CDR3 DNA sequence: TGTGCCAGCAGCCCAAGACTAGCGGGAGTGAACAATGAGCAGTTCTTC.